Described below is a single T cell receptor beta chain sequence and its context. Its antigen is unknown. These data come from a study of blood T cells in healthy people across ages. CDR1 MGHDK and CDR2 SYGVNS come from the germline V gene. Trimming removed 8 bases from V and 0 bases from J, with 7 bases in between. This CDR3 spans 13 amino acids. A second roughly 6 to 11 cycle PCR used barcoded and J-beta primers. Tags on each cDNA molecule came from a template-switch adaptor with 12 random nucleotides. TCRdb reprocessed the 5' RACE reads with MiXCR, giving one entry per CDR3 protein. This table holds 700,000 to 800,000 distinct CDR3 sequences, 43% found once. Study-wide findings and caveats: Calculation of diversity from one million T cells yielded estimates considered to be underestimates.

This receptor was identified in a woman between 55 and 75 years old in good health. The rearrangement uses TRBV25-1 and TRBJ1-4; D unresolved. Material for sequencing was blood. The CDR3: CASARSTNEKLFF. CDR3 DNA sequence: TGTGCCAGCGCCAGGTCAACTAATGAAAAACTGTTTTTT.